These 17 T cell receptor beta chains were all obtained from the same sample, sequenced in a study of cytomegalovirus exposure and HLA in healthy donors. The PCR had 60 Vbeta and 13 Jbeta primers. Generated by immunoSEQ multiplex PCR, the TCRdb table keeps only in-frame clones and is missing some. Here the sample spans about 160,000 clones, less than 80% being singletons. The sample taken for sequencing was PBMCs. The source is a man between 40 and 49 years old in good health and CMV-seronegative.

This chain links TRBV30 with TRBJ1-1, with D uncertain. Per the germline V gene, CDR1 is GTSNPN and CDR2 is SVGIG (reference sequence). Trimming removed 2 bases at V and 1 base at J, with 11 bases between. The CDR3 runs to 14 residues. CDR3 residues: CAWSPRTANTEAFF. For the CDR3, the DNA is TGTGCCTGGAGTCCCCGGACTGCGAACACTGAAGCTTTCTTT. The full variable domain, completed using reference TRBV30 and TRBJ1-1, is SQTIHQWPATLVQPVGSPLSLECTVEGTSNPNLYWYRQAAGRGLQLLFYSVGIGQISSEVPQNLSASRPQDRQFILSSKKLLLSDSGFYLCAWSPRTANTEAFFGQGTRLTVV.

V is TRBV11-2 and J is TRBJ1-3; D ambiguous. The CDR3 loop spans 15 amino acids. Per the germline V gene, CDR1 is SGHAT and CDR2 is FQNNGV. Trimming pared 5 bases from V and 1 base from J, leaving 12 bases between. CDR3 coding DNA: TGTGCCAGCAGCCCTCAGGTTGGGTCTGGAAACACCATATATTTT. Protein product: CASSPQVGSGNTIYF.

The gene calls are TRBV6-4 and TRBJ2-3; D uncertain. Germline V gene lookup returns CDR1 MRHNA and CDR2 SNTAGT. V was clipped by 3 bases and J by 6 bases, with 10 bases between them. CDR3 size: 13 residues. The CDR3 region is CASSEGEMDTQYF. Written as DNA, the CDR3 is TGTGCCAGCAGTGAAGGAGAGATGGATACGCAGTATTTT.

Concerning this clone itself: The germline gene is not matched at one end of the junction; a read error may be the cause. The same CDR3 is also encoded by other DNA sequences in this sample. The chain couples TRBV5-1 to TRBJ1-1; no clear D gene. The CDR3 sequence is 14 residues long. Germline CDR1 reads SGHRS; CDR2 reads YFSETQ. The CDR3 loop is CASSLPMEDSEAFF. The CDR3 bases are TGCGCCAGCAGCTTGCCCATGGAGGACTCTGAAGCCTTCTTT. Supplemented by reference TRBV5-1 and TRBJ1-1, the full variable domain reads KAGVTQTPRYLIKTRGQQVTLSCSPISGHRSVSWYQQTPGQGLQFLFEYFSETQRNKGNFPGRFSGRQFSNSRSEMNVSTLELGDSALYLCASSLPMEDSEAFFGQGTRLTVV.

The chain joins TRBV7-9 to TRBJ1-1; D gene unclear. Germline loops: CDR1 SEHNR, CDR2 FQNEAQ (reference sequence). Trimming took 7 bases from V and 0 from J, leaving 3 bases between them. This CDR3 is built from 11 residues. The CDR3 region has the DNA TGTGCCAGCACAGTGAACACTGAAGCTTTCTTT. It is translated as CASTVNTEAFF.

This chain uses TRBV4-2 with TRBJ1-3; D is unclear. Deletions cut 4 bases from V and 0 bases from J, with 10 bases between. Germline V CDR1 and CDR2: LGHNA, YNFKEQ. This CDR3 contains 15 residues. The CDR3 reads CASSLTPVSGNTIYF. The CDR3 nucleotides read TGTGCCAGCAGCCTGACACCTGTCTCTGGAAACACCATATATTTT.

CDR3: CASSVGRLAGVTGELFF. CDR3 nucleotides: TGTGCCAGCAGCGTAGGGAGACTAGCGGGGGTGACCGGGGAGCTGTTTTTT. This chain uses TRBV9 with TRBJ2-2; TRBD2 matches 12 bases. The CDR3 is 17 residues long. The V gene end was trimmed by 0 bases and the J gene end by 5 bases; junction bases not matched to a gene: 5. From germline, CDR1 is SGDLS and CDR2 YYNGEE.

V is TRBV28 and J is TRBJ2-3, with 9 bases aligning to TRBD1. Germline V gene data show CDR1 as MDHEN and CDR2 as SYDVKM. The CDR3 contains 18 residues. Trimming at V came to 7 bases and at J to 2 bases, leaving 16 bases not matched to a gene. CDR3 sequence: CASNPNAGTGSITDTQYF. The CDR3 region has the DNA TGTGCCAGCAACCCTAACGCCGGGACAGGGTCGATCACAGATACGCAGTATTTT.

This clone was seen a few times. The chain carries TRBV7-4 and TRBJ1-6, with 7 positions matching TRBD1. This CDR3 has 12 residues. CDR1 SGHVT and CDR2 SQSDAQ come from the germline V gene. The junction had 7 bases not matched to a gene; V was cut back by 3 bases and J by 17 bases. CDR3 nucleotide sequence: TGTGCCAGCAGCTTCCGACAGGGTAGAGTCCACTTT. Translated, it gives CASSFRQGRVHF.

V usage is TRBV6-5 and J usage is TRBJ2-3; TRBD2 aligns across 11 bases. V lost 7 bases, J lost 0 bases, and 3 bases stayed unmatched. Germline values: CDR1 MNHEY, CDR2 SVGAGI. CDR3 size: 15 residues. The CDR3 nucleotides read TGTGCCAGCAAATTAGCGGGGGGGAGCACAGATACGCAGTATTTT. Its translation is CASKLAGGSTDTQYF.

CDR3 in amino acids: CASSWEGPWELFF. CDR3 DNA sequence: TGTGCCAGCAGCTGGGAGGGTCCCTGGGAGCTGTTTTTT. This rearrangement joins TRBV7-9 to TRBJ2-2, with 7 bases aligning to TRBD2. V gave up 4 bases and J gave up 9 bases; unmatched junction bases: 5. This CDR3 comprises 13 residues. Looked up from germline, CDR1 is SEHNR and CDR2 is FQNEAQ (reference sequence). Looking up the rest from reference TRBV7-9 and TRBJ2-2 gives the full variable domain: DTGVSQNPRHKITKRGQNVTFRCDPISEHNRLYWYRQTLGQGPEFLTYFQNEAQLEKSRLLSDRFSAERPKGSFSTLEIQRTEQGDSAMYLCASSWEGPWELFFGEGSRLTVL.

J is TRBJ1-1 and V is TRBV30; D is unclear. The CDR3 has 13 amino acids. From germline, CDR1 is GTSNPN and CDR2 SVGIG (reference sequence). Trimming stripped 1 base from V and 1 base from J, with 7 bases between. CDR3 in amino acids: CAWSGYGNTEAFF. DNA for the CDR3: TGTGCCTGGAGTGGATACGGGAACACTGAAGCTTTCTTT. The variable domain in full, with the rest retrieved from reference TRBV30 and TRBJ1-1, is SQTIHQWPATLVQPVGSPLSLECTVEGTSNPNLYWYRQAAGRGLQLLFYSVGIGQISSEVPQNLSASRPQDRQFILSSKKLLLSDSGFYLCAWSGYGNTEAFFGQGTRLTVV.

J is TRBJ1-1 and V is TRBV6-5; TRBD1 is a possible D gene (6 bases). Germline assignment: CDR1 MNHEY and CDR2 SVGAGI. V dropped 0 bases and J dropped 8 bases, with 13 bases sitting between them. The CDR3 loop spans 14 amino acids. CDR3 region: CASSYSALGGEAFF. CDR3 nucleotides: TGTGCCAGCAGTTACTCGGCCTTAGGGGGAGAAGCTTTCTTT.

The chain couples TRBV18 to TRBJ1-5; TRBD1 matches at 7 bases. The CDR3 is 15 amino acids. Germline CDR1 is KGHSH and CDR2 is LQKENI. The V segment lost 4 bases and the J segment 0 bases; nucleotides outside the gene matches: 3. CDR3 nucleotides: TGTGCCAGCTCACACAGACAGGGTAGCAATCAGCCCCAGCATTTT. Protein: CASSHRQGSNQPQHF.

As for this clone: One junction end disagrees with the germline gene, perhaps due to a read error. V usage is TRBV7-6 and J usage is TRBJ2-3, with 11 nucleotides matching TRBD2. The CDR3 consists of 15 residues. CDR1 and CDR2 (germline): SGHVS, FNYEAQ. The CDR3 DNA reads TGTGCCAGCAGCTTAGAGTCCGGGACTAGCGGTAACAAGCATTTT. The encoded protein is CASSLESGTSGNKHF.

The chain combines TRBV7-9 with TRBJ1-2, with D unresolved. Germline V gives CDR1 SEHNR, CDR2 FQNEAQ (reference sequence). The CDR3 covers 16 residues. V was trimmed by 5 bases and J by 0 bases, leaving 16 bases between them. This CDR3 reads CASSRGQKASNYGYTF. As DNA, the CDR3 is TGTGCCAGCAGCCGCGGCCAGAAAGCCTCTAACTATGGCTACACCTTC.

The chain joins TRBV7-9 to TRBJ1-2, with 8 positions matching TRBD1. Germline V CDR1 and CDR2: SEHNR, FQNEAQ (reference sequence). V lost 1 base, J lost 6 bases, and 7 bases stayed unmatched. The CDR3 covers 15 residues. Here the CDR3 reads CASSLVLRDRNGYTF. As DNA, the CDR3 is TGTGCCAGCAGCTTAGTATTGAGGGACAGGAATGGCTACACCTTC.